These T cell receptor beta chains were read from a single sample in a study of shared clonotypes between healthy human individuals. The table came from immunoSEQ multiplex PCR; TCRdb's copy has only in-frame clones and leaves some out. This table holds approximately 2.1 million clones, roughly 93% found once. The sequencing input was naive CD4+ T cells from PBMCs. Receptors originate from a man aged 18 to 35 in good health. Some clones in this sample may be carry-over from other donors' samples. Each CDR3 is given with its conserved first and last residue. D genes are given only for firm matches. Not all rows give a size; the values are once, few, many and, for expanded clones, a class.

D gene	clone size	V gene	J gene	CDR3 protein	CDR3 DNA
TRBD1	once	TRBV9	TRBJ1-4	CASSPDRENEKLFF	TGTGCCAGCAGCCCTGACAGGGAGAATGAAAAACTGTTTTTT
NA	NA	TRBV6-6	TRBJ2-4	CASSQGTLQTENIQYF	TGTGCCAGCAGTCAGGGGACCCTCCAAACTGAAAACATTCAGTACTTC
TRBD1	NA	TRBV19	TRBJ2-6	CASSPRTGGDGANVLTF	TGTGCCAGTAGTCCGCGGACAGGGGGCGATGGGGCCAACGTCCTGACTTTC
TRBD2	once	TRBV6-6	TRBJ2-7	CASSLAGGSYEQYF	TGTGCCAGCAGTCTAGCGGGAGGCTCCTACGAGCAGTACTTC
TRBD2	NA	TRBV4-2	TRBJ2-3	CASSPGTSETDTQYF	TGTGCCAGCAGCCCCGGCACTAGCGAGACAGATACGCAGTATTTT
NA	NA	TRBV7-8	TRBJ1-5	CASSLSSFGNQPQHF	TGTGCCAGCAGCTTATCTTCTTTTGGCAATCAGCCCCAGCATTTT
NA	NA	TRBV6-5	TRBJ2-5	CASSYSMTKGTQYF	TGTGCCAGCAGTTACTCGATGACAAAAGGGACCCAGTACTTC
NA	NA	TRBV28	TRBJ1-4	CASRPGTAGGEKLFF	TGTGCCAGCAGGCCAGGGACGGCGGGCGGTGAAAAACTGTTTTTT
TRBD2	NA	TRBV4-1	TRBJ2-7	CASSQKLTSGTSSYEQYF	TGCGCCAGCAGCCAAAAATTGACTAGCGGGACGAGCTCCTACGAGCAGTACTTC
NA	NA	TRBV7-9	TRBJ2-4	CASSDTRDTKFQYF	TGTGCCAGCAGCGACACCCGGGACACCAAGTTTCAGTACTTC
NA	NA	TRBV9	TRBJ1-3	CASSVDRGNTIYF	TGTGCCAGCAGCGTAGACAGGGGAAACACCATATATTTT